These 14 T cell receptor beta chains were all obtained from the same sample, sequenced in a study of T cells after posttransplantation cyclophosphamide. Using immunoSEQ multiplex PCR, the repertoire was profiled, and TCRdb retains in-frame clones only, with some absent. This table has about 10,000 clones, roughly 98% appearing once. The sequencing input was naive CD8+ T cells sorted from PBMCs. All receptors derive from a man aged 50-60 years in good health, CMV-negative, and a related stem cell transplant donor.

The V and J genes are TRBV13 and TRBJ1-1; D might be TRBD1 (6 bases). V lost 5 bases and J lost 2, with 12 bases in between. The CDR3 has 14 amino acids. Germline CDR1 PRHDT, CDR2 FYEKMQ (reference sequence). The CDR3 reads CASSPGTLNTEAFF. DNA for the CDR3: TGTGCCAGCAGCCCTGGGACACTAAACACTGAAGCTTTCTTT.

The chain combines TRBV19 with TRBJ1-5; 7 bases match TRBD1. The CDR3 consists of 14 residues. Germline CDR1 is LNHDA and CDR2 is SQIVND (reference sequence). Trimming at V came to 3 bases and at J to 2 bases, leaving 1 base not matched to a gene. The CDR3 nucleotides read TGTGCCAGTAGTATCGGACAGGGCAATCAGCCCCAGCATTTT. Translated: CASSIGQGNQPQHF.

This chain links TRBV27 with TRBJ1-3, with D unresolved. V was shortened by 9 bases and J by 0 bases, with 12 bases between the two germline ends. CDR3 length: 14 amino acids. CDR1 MNHEY and CDR2 SMNVEV come from the germline V gene (reference sequence). The CDR3 coding sequence is TGTGCCAGTAAAGGCGGGGACTCTGGAAACACCATATATTTT. It specifies CASKGGDSGNTIYF.

The CDR3 region has the DNA TGTGCCAGCAGCCCCGGGACAGGGAGCACTGAAGCTTTCTTT. Translation gives CASSPGTGSTEAFF. The chain employs TRBV6-4 and TRBJ1-1; 9 positions agree with TRBD1. The V and J ends lost 6 bases and 4 bases, in that order; junction bases with no gene match: 6. The CDR3 is 14 residues long. Per germline, CDR1 MRHNA and CDR2 SNTAGT.

The V and J genes are TRBV5-8 and TRBJ2-7, with D perhaps TRBD1 (8 bases). V lost 7 bases to trimming and J lost 2 bases, with 22 bases between them. The CDR3 totals 16 residues. Germline CDR1 is SGHTS and CDR2 is YDEGEE. In DNA form, the CDR3 reads TGTGCCAGCCCCGTCCTCGAACAGGGGGGGGCCTACGAGCAGTACTTC. It is translated as CASPVLEQGGAYEQYF.

The gene calls are TRBV5-4 and TRBJ2-7, with TRBD1 identical over 11 bases. After removal of 4 bases from V and 4 bases from J, the junction contained 7 bases not matched to a gene. Per germline, CDR1 SGHNT and CDR2 YYREEE (reference sequence). This CDR3 is built from 15 residues. CDR3 sequence reads: CASSLPGQGDYEQYF. The CDR3 DNA reads as TGTGCCAGCAGCCTTCCGGGACAGGGGGATTACGAGCAGTACTTC. The whole variable domain, remainder taken from reference TRBV5-4 and TRBJ2-7, is ETGVTQSPTHLIKTRGQQVTLRCSSQSGHNTVSWYQQALGQGPQFIFQYYREEENGRGNFPPRFSGLQFPNYSSELNVNALELDDSALYLCASSLPGQGDYEQYFGPGTRLTVT.

The rearrangement links TRBV27 to TRBJ2-7; 10 bases agree with TRBD1. Germline trimming cut 2 bases from V and 5 bases from J; bases unmatched to any gene: 9. The CDR3 runs 16 residues. CDR1 and CDR2 (germline): MNHEY, SMNVEV (reference sequence). This CDR3 reads CASSLPPGTGVNEQYF. CDR3 bases: TGTGCCAGCAGTTTACCTCCCGGGACAGGGGTAAACGAGCAGTACTTC.

The chain carries TRBV9 and TRBJ2-1; 12 bases are shared with TRBD2. The germline gives CDR1 SGDLS, CDR2 YYNGEE. V lost 0 bases, J lost 4 bases, and 8 bases stayed unmatched. The CDR3 spans 18 residues. DNA for the CDR3: TGTGCCAGCAGCGTAGCCCAACTAGCGGGGGGCCGATACAATGAGCAGTTCTTC. Amino acid sequence: CASSVAQLAGGRYNEQFF.

The gene calls are TRBV7-8 and TRBJ2-3; possibly TRBD1 for D (5 bases). From germline, CDR1 is SGHVS and CDR2 FQNEAQ. V dropped 1 base and J dropped 4 bases, with 15 bases sitting between them. This CDR3 has 16 amino acids. CDR3 region: CASSLVGRQVADTQYF. The CDR3 coding sequence is TGTGCCAGCAGCTTAGTGGGGCGTCAGGTCGCAGATACGCAGTATTTT.

The J gene is TRBJ1-2, the V gene TRBV6-6; possible D gene TRBD1, 5 bases. Trimming took off 9 bases at V and 3 bases at J, with 14 bases between the two ends. This CDR3 has 13 residues. CDR1 MNHNY and CDR2 SVGAGI come from the germline V gene (reference sequence). CDR3 coding DNA: TGTGCCAGTCGGTTGGGAGGGGACTATGGCTACACCTTC. Protein sequence: CASRLGGDYGYTF.

The chain couples TRBV5-1 to TRBJ1-5; D is uncertain. V was clipped by 0 bases and J by 3 bases, with 10 bases between them. This CDR3 has 15 amino acids. Germline lookup yields CDR1 SGHRS and CDR2 YFSETQ. The CDR3 loop reads CASSLGEGPNQPQHF. CDR3 coding DNA: TGCGCCAGCAGCTTGGGGGAGGGTCCCAATCAGCCCCAGCATTTT.

This clone was counted a single time. This sequence joins TRBV6-6 and TRBJ2-2; 11 bases match TRBD2. V shed 6 bases and J 0 bases; nucleotides not matched to a gene: 3. The V gene's germline CDR1 is MNHNY and CDR2 SVGAGI (reference sequence). There are 16 residues in the CDR3. CDR3 in amino acids: CASRTGLAANTGELFF. For the CDR3, the DNA is TGTGCCAGCAGAACGGGACTAGCGGCGAACACCGGGGAGCTGTTTTTT.

This clone appeared once. The chain couples TRBV13 to TRBJ2-7, with D perhaps matching TRBD1 (6 bases). Germline CDR1 is PRHDT and CDR2 is FYEKMQ (reference sequence). The CDR3 has 15 residues. The germline V and J ends were trimmed by 1 base and 2 bases, with 12 bases remaining between them. The CDR3 nucleotides are TGTGCCAGCAGCTTAGAGGTGGCAGGGGCCTACGAGCAGTACTTC. Translating gives CASSLEVAGAYEQYF.

V and J are TRBV10-2 and TRBJ2-1, with D uncertain. Trimming took 4 bases from V and 5 from J, leaving 9 bases between them. The CDR3 sequence is 13 residues long. Germline V CDR1 and CDR2: WSHSY, SAAADI. The DNA for the CDR3 is TGCGCCAGCAGTGGACACGGAAACAATGAGCAGTTCTTC. Translation: CASSGHGNNEQFF.